The 12 T cell receptor beta chains reported below all come from one sample, sequenced in a study of T cells after yellow fever vaccination (dated by TCRdb to about 2019). The meaning of the sample's treatment or condition label: live attenuated yellow fever vaccine strain. To prepare the library, 5' RACE was applied. The reads were generated on an Illumina HiSeq 2500. The raw public reads went through TCRdb reprocessing: fastp at Q25, MiXCR clone calling, in-frame beta chains kept. Each entry is one CDR3 protein sequence, shown with its most common DNA and genes. This sample is represented by some 110,000 distinct CDR3 sequences; more than 7.5% of them were singletons. The ten biggest clones cover roughly 25% of the sample. The source was CD8+ T cells sorted from PBMCs, collected 45 days after the yellow fever booster vaccination. These receptors were collected from a man aged 25 to 40 who received the YFV17D yellow fever vaccine.

This clonotype has a handful of counts. This chain links TRBV5-1 with TRBJ2-1; D gene ambiguous. The germline V gene has CDR1 SGHRS and CDR2 YFSETQ. The CDR3 totals 14 residues. V was pared by 2 bases and J by 0 bases, with 6 bases between. The DNA of the CDR3 is TGCGCCAGCAGCTTTGGGGACTCCTACAATGAGCAGTTCTTC. Its translation: CASSFGDSYNEQFF.

This clonotype was detected ten times or more. CDR3 sequence reads: CASSLAGAAEQYF. CDR3 coding DNA: TGTGCCAGCAGCCTAGCGGGGGCGGCCGAGCAGTACTTC. The rearrangement links TRBV6-1 to TRBJ2-7, with 10 bases aligning to TRBD2. CDR1 MNHNS and CDR2 SASEGT come from the germline V gene. Trimming cost V 6 bases and J 6 bases; bases outside gene matches: 5. The CDR3 is 13 amino acids.

This clonotype was counted a few times. V is TRBV11-2 and J is TRBJ1-1, with a possible D match to TRBD1 (6 bases). V was cut by 0 bases and J by 1 base, with 15 bases left in between. CDR3 length equals 17 residues. Per germline, CDR1 SGHAT and CDR2 FQNNGV. For the CDR3, the DNA is TGTGCCAGCAGCTTAGATCCCCTCAGGGGCGAGAACACTGAAGCTTTCTTT. It yields the protein CASSLDPLRGENTEAFF.

This clonotype was seen more than once but under ten times. CDR3 loop: CASTPPGTEAFF. As DNA, the CDR3 is TGTGCCAGCACCCCCCCCGGGACTGAAGCTTTCTTT. The chain uses TRBV6-6 and TRBJ1-1; the D is unclear. CDR1 MNHNY and CDR2 SVGAGI come from the germline V gene (reference sequence). Trimming removed 7 bases from V and 5 bases from J, with 11 bases in between. The CDR3 loop spans 12 amino acids.

This chain links TRBV6-2 or TRBV6-3 with TRBJ2-1; 7 bases match TRBD2. J lost 4 bases, V lost 2 bases, and 5 bases had no gene match. Germline CDR1 is MNHEY and CDR2 is SVGEGT. The CDR3 sequence is 15 residues long. The CDR3: CASSYGSSGYNEQFF. In DNA, the CDR3 is TGTGCCAGCAGTTACGGGTCTAGCGGTTACAATGAGCAGTTCTTC.

Ten or more counts support this clonotype. The chain employs TRBV2 and TRBJ2-7; D remains unclear. Trimming took 8 bases from V and 4 from J, leaving 6 bases between them. Germline V gives CDR1 SNHLY, CDR2 FYNNEI. CDR3 size: 10 residues. The CDR3 DNA is TGTGCCAGCTACCGTTACGAGCAGTACTTC. Its protein product is CASYRYEQYF.

CDR3 amino acids: CASSSGADTGELFF. The CDR3 DNA sequence: TGTGCCAGCAGTTCAGGGGCAGACACCGGGGAGCTGTTTTTT. V usage is TRBV6-5 and J usage is TRBJ2-2, with a possible D match to TRBD1 (6 bases). Germline V gene lookup returns CDR1 MNHEY and CDR2 SVGAGI. This CDR3 region has 14 residues. Trimming cost V 4 bases and J 3 bases, with 9 bases left between them.

This clonotype was recorded a few times. The CDR3, as DNA: TGCGCCAGCCAGGGGGGAGGGGACAGCCAAGAGACCCAGTACTTC. Its translation: CASQGGGDSQETQYF. The genes are TRBV5-1 and TRBJ2-5; either TRBD1 or TRBD2 may supply D (7 bases each). Trimming shortened V by 7 bases and J by 1 base, and 17 bases separated the two germline ends. The CDR3 spans 15 residues. The germline gives CDR1 SGHRS, CDR2 YFSETQ.

The table lists this clonotype with many counts. V gene TRBV11-2 combines with J gene TRBJ2-7, with a weak D call TRBD2 (5 bases). Trimming took 0 bases from V and 0 from J, leaving 15 bases between them. This CDR3 spans 17 amino acids. Germline V gene data show CDR1 as SGHAT and CDR2 as FQNNGV. CDR3 protein: CASSLDGRLPLSYEQYF. The CDR3 DNA follows: TGTGCCAGCAGCTTAGATGGCAGACTACCCCTCTCCTACGAGCAGTACTTC.

At least ten counts were recorded for this clonotype. J is TRBJ2-7 and V is TRBV7-9; 10 bases are shared with TRBD2. CDR1 SEHNR and CDR2 FQNEAQ come from the germline V gene (reference sequence). The CDR3 loop spans 14 amino acids. The V gene end was trimmed by 10 bases and the J gene end by 2 bases; junction bases not matched to a gene: 8. CDR3: CAITVTSGAYEQYF. As DNA, the CDR3 is TGTGCCATCACGGTTACTAGCGGGGCCTACGAGCAGTACTTC.

This clonotype showed up many times. This chain links TRBV20-1 with TRBJ2-1; D unclear. The CDR3 is 11 residues long. V was shortened by 3 bases and J by 7 bases, with 7 bases between the two germline ends. The germline gives CDR1 DFQATT, CDR2 SNEGSKA (reference sequence). This CDR3 reads CSASDRNEQFF. Here the CDR3 DNA reads TGCAGTGCTAGTGACCGTAATGAGCAGTTCTTC.

The chain recombines TRBV5-4 with TRBJ2-1; D ambiguous. The V gene's germline CDR1 is SGHNT and CDR2 YYREEE (reference sequence). V was clipped by 4 bases and J by 6 bases, with 14 bases between them. The CDR3 sequence is 14 residues long. In DNA, the CDR3 is TGTGCCAGCAGCCCATCCATGGAACCCAATGAGCAGTTCTTC. Protein product: CASSPSMEPNEQFF.